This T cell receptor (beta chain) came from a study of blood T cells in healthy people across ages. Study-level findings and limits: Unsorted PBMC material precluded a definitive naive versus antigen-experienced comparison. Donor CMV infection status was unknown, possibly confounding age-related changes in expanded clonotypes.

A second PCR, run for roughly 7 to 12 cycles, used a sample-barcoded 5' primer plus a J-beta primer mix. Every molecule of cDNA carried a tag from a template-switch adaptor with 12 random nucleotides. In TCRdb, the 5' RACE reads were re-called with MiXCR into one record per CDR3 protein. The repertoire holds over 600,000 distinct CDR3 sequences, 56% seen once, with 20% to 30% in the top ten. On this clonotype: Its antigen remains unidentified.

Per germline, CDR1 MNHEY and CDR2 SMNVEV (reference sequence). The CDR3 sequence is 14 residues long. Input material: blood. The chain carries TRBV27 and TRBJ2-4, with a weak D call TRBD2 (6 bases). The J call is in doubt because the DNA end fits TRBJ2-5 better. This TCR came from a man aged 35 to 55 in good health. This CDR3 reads CASRGWGDQETQYF. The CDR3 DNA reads TGTGCCAGCAGGGGGTGGGGGGACCAAGAGACCCAGTACTTC.